These T cell receptor beta chains were read from a single sample in a study of blood T cells in healthy people across ages. One entry per CDR3 protein results from TCRdb running MiXCR on the 5' RACE reads. Seen here are about 720,000 distinct CDR3 sequences, approximately 21% observed once, and the top ten hold around a fifth. Sequencing used blood. These receptors came from a man between 65 and 85 years old in good health. Both conserved end residues are part of each CDR3. The D gene is left open where the match is weak. Clone size is stated in some rows and not others, as once, few, many or a class when expanded.

D gene	V gene	J gene	clone size	CDR3 DNA	CDR3 protein
NA	TRBV10-3	TRBJ1-1	few	TGTGCCATCAGTGAGGGGGCGGCGGACACTGAAGCTTTCTTT	CAISEGAADTEAFF
NA	TRBV27	TRBJ1-4	NA	TGTGCCAGCAGCCCCATCTATGCAACTAATGAAAAACTGTTTTTT	CASSPIYATNEKLFF
NA	TRBV4-2	TRBJ1-5	few	TGTGCCAGCAGCCCGTGGGTTGGAGGGGACCAGCCCCAGCATTTT	CASSPWVGGDQPQHF
NA	TRBV15	TRBJ2-2	few	TGTACCACCAGCAGAGGCAAGGGCTACACCGGGGAGCTGTTTTTT	CTTSRGKGYTGELFF
NA	TRBV5-1	TRBJ2-3	NA	TGCGCCAGCAGCCTCCAACCCCAGACAGTTCTGGGCACAGATACGCAGTATTTT	CASSLQPQTVLGTDTQYF
TRBD1	TRBV3-1	TRBJ1-5	few	TGTGCCAGCAGCTCGCGACAGGGGGATCAGCCCCAGCATTTT	CASSSRQGDQPQHF
NA	TRBV29-1	TRBJ1-1	few	TGCAGCGCCCGAGCTAGGGACACTGAAGCTTTCTTT	CSARARDTEAFF
TRBD1	TRBV12-3/TRBV12-4	TRBJ1-4	few	TGTGCCAGCAGTTGGGCCCGGGACAGTCTTTACGGAAAACTGTTTTTT	CASSWARDSLYGKLFF
NA	TRBV5-1	TRBJ2-5	NA	TGCGCCAGCAGCTTGGGTTCGGGGGACCGGGAGACCCAGTACTTC	CASSLGSGDRETQYF
TRBD2	TRBV20-1	TRBJ2-1	NA	TGCAGTGCCTCATCGGGACTAGCGGGTTATGAGCAGTTCTTC	CSASSGLAGYEQFF
NA	TRBV12-3/TRBV12-4	TRBJ2-4	few	TGTGCCAGCAGCCAGTTAGCCAAAAACATTCAGTACTTC	CASSQLAKNIQYF
NA	TRBV12-3/TRBV12-4	TRBJ2-5	NA	TGTGCCAGCAGTTTAAATACTAGCCCCGGGCAAGAGACCCAGTACTTC	CASSLNTSPGQETQYF
NA	TRBV20-1	TRBJ1-1	few	TGCAGTGCTAGGTCAGGGGCCAACACTGAAGCTTTCTTT	CSARSGANTEAFF
NA	TRBV3-1	TRBJ1-2	few	TGTGCCAGCAGCTCCTCTTCAGCGACACATAACTATGGCTACACCTTC	CASSSSSATHNYGYTF
TRBD2	TRBV12-3/TRBV12-4	TRBJ2-5	few	TGTGCCAGCGGTCTCCGTCTACCCCCGGGACTAGCGGGATCGATCCAAGAGACCCAGTACTTC	CASGLRLPPGLAGSIQETQYF
TRBD1	TRBV19	TRBJ1-5	NA	TGTGCCAGTAGGCGACCGACAGGGATAAGCAATCAGCCCCAGCATTTT	CASRRPTGISNQPQHF
NA	TRBV5-1	TRBJ1-1	NA	TGCGCCAGCACCCTGGGGGGGGCTAACACTGAAGCTTTCTTT	CASTLGGANTEAFF
NA	TRBV29-1	TRBJ2-1	few	TGCAGCGCCGGTAAGACCAACTGGGCTGTCAATGAGCAGTTCTTC	CSAGKTNWAVNEQFF
NA	TRBV6-1	TRBJ1-2	many	TGTGCCAGCAGTGAACCGGGAGCATTCGATGGCTACACCTTC	CASSEPGAFDGYTF
NA	TRBV7-9	TRBJ1-6	NA	TGTGCCAGCAGCTTAGAAGTCGGCGGGTCACCCCTCCACTTT	CASSLEVGGSPLHF
TRBD1	TRBV18	TRBJ2-7	NA	TGTGCCAGCTCACCATCACAGGGGGCGAATGACGAGCAGTACTTC	CASSPSQGANDEQYF
TRBD1	TRBV19	TRBJ2-5	few	TGTGCCAGTAGTACACCCGGGACAGAACAAGAGACCCAGTACTTC	CASSTPGTEQETQYF
NA	TRBV12-3/TRBV12-4	TRBJ2-1	NA	TGTGCCAGCGCAATGAGGACTCCCAGGCCCGATGAGCAGTTCTTC	CASAMRTPRPDEQFF
NA	TRBV6-6	TRBJ1-3	few	TGTGCCAGCAGTTATAATCCTGGAAACACCATATATTTT	CASSYNPGNTIYF
TRBD1	TRBV7-9	TRBJ1-4	NA	TGTGCCAGCAGTAAAGGGACAGAGGGAAATGAAAAACTGTTTTTT	CASSKGTEGNEKLFF
NA	TRBV7-9	TRBJ1-3	few	TGTGCCAGCAATGAGAACGGAAACACCATATATTTT	CASNENGNTIYF
NA	TRBV12-3/TRBV12-4	TRBJ1-3	few	TGTGCCAGCAGTTCAGACAGGCTCGGAAACACCATATATTTT	CASSSDRLGNTIYF